What follows is one TCR beta chain and its context. The same CDR3 can be traced to other DNA sequences in this sample. The source of the sample is a study of shared clonotypes between healthy human individuals. For every subset, genomic DNA was evenly distributed across several immunoSEQ plates. Clones were sequenced by immunoSEQ multiplex PCR, and TCRdb holds only the in-frame ones, with some missing. Here the sample spans more than 2,000,000 clones, more than 80% being singletons. The sequence was collected from a man younger than 30 in good health. Some clones in this sample may be carry-over from other donors' samples. Sequenced sample: naive CD4+ T cells from PBMCs. Regarding subset: CD45RA+ positively selected.

The CDR3 here is CASSFDRYQETQYF. The CDR3 DNA reads as TGTGCCAGCAGTTTTGACCGGTACCAAGAGACCCAGTACTTC. The rearrangement joins TRBV27 to TRBJ2-5; no clear D. Trimming took off 3 bases at V and 0 bases at J, with 8 bases between the two ends. The CDR3 extends over 14 amino acids. CDR1 and CDR2 (germline): MNHEY, SMNVEV (reference sequence).